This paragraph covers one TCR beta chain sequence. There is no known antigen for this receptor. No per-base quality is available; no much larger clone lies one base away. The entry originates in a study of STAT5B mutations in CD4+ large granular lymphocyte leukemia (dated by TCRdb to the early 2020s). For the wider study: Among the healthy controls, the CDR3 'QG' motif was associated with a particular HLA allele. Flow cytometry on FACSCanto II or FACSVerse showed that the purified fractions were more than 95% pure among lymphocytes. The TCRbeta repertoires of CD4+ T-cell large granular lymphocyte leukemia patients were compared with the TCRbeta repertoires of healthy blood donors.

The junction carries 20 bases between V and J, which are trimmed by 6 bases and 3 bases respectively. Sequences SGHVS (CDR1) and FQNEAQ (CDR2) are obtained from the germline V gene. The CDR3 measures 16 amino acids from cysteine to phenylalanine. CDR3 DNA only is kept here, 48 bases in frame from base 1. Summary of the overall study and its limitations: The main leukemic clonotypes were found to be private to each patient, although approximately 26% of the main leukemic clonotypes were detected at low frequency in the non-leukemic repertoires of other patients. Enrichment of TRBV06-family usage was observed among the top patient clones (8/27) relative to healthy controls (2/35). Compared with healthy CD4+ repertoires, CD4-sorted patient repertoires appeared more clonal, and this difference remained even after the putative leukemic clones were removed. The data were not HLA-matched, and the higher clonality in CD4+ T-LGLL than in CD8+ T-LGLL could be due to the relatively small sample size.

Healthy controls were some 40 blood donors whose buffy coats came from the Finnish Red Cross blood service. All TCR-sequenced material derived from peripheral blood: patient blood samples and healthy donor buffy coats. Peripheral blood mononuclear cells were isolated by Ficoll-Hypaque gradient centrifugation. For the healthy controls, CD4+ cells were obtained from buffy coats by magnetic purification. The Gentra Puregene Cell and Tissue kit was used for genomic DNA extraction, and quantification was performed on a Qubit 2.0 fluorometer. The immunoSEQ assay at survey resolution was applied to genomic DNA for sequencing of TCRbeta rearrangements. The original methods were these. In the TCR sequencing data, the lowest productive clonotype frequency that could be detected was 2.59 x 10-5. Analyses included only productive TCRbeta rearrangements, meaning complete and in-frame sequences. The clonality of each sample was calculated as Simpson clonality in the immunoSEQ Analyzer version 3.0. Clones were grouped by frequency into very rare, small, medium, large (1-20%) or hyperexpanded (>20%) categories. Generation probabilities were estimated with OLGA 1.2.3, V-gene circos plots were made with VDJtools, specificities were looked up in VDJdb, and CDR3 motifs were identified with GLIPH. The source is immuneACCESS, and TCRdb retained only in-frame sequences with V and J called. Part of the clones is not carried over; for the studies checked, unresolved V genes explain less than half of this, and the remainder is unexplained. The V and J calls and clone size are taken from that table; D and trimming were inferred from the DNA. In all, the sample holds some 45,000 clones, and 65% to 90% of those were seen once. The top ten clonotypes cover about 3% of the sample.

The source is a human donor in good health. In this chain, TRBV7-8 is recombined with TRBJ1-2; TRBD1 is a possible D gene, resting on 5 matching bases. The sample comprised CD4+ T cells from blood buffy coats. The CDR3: CASREGPTGGYYGYTF. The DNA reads TGTGCCAGCAGGGAGGGACCGACCGGGGGTTACTATGGCTACACCTTC.